This TCR beta chain was retrieved from a study of blood T cell repertoires in COVID-19. The ends were cut back, 3 bases at V and 1 base at J, with 9 bases in the middle. CDR3 length equals 14 residues. In germline, CDR1 is SGHTA, CDR2 FQGTGA. Sequencing used immunoSEQ multiplex PCR; TCRdb keeps in-frame clones, though not all of them. Among around 230,000 clones listed, roughly 87% were seen once. Participant reports of clinical history set cohort assignment. This receptor was taken from a man aged 18 to 30 with acute COVID-19. J is TRBJ1-1 and V is TRBV7-3; D perhaps matches TRBD1 (5 bases). Material for sequencing was PBMCs or T cells enriched from blood (not recorded which). DNA for the CDR3: TGTGCCAGCAGCTTGGACAATACGAACACTGAAGCTTTCTTT. The encoded protein is CASSLDNTNTEAFF.